This TCR beta chain was obtained from a study of blood T cells in healthy people across ages. Primers used in a second PCR of about 6 to 12 cycles were a sample-barcoded 5' primer and a J-beta primer mix. TCRdb analysed the 5' RACE reads with MiXCR anew, one entry per CDR3 protein. Here the sample spans around 940,000 distinct CDR3 sequences, 45% to 60% being singletons. Germline V gene lookup returns CDR1 SGHDT and CDR2 YYEEEE. V was cut by 3 bases and J by 2 bases, with 12 bases left in between. The length of the CDR3 is 15 residues. This clonotype was seen a few times. The genes are TRBV5-6 and TRBJ2-4; TRBD2 is a possible D gene (5 bases). The material sequenced was blood. This TCR was sampled from a woman aged 55-69 years in good health. In DNA, the CDR3 is TGTGCCAGCAGCTCTTCCAGAGGGTCCAAAAACATTCAGTACTTC. This codes for CASSSSRGSKNIQYF.